This TCR beta chain was identified during a study of Ad26.COV2.S vaccination and SARS-CoV-2 variants. Overall study results and limits: Total T cell responses, in the TCR breadth and depth analyses, may have been underestimated. Vaccinees showed greater spike-specific TCR breadth than placebo recipients.

Sequencing used immunoSEQ multiplex PCR; TCRdb keeps in-frame clones, though not all of them. The data contain some 190,000 clones, approximately 88% of them singletons. Comment on this clone: Its antigen is as yet unknown.

V was trimmed by 2 bases and J by 3 bases, leaving 11 bases between them. This CDR3 comprises 16 residues. Germline V gives CDR1 SGHTA, CDR2 FQGNSA. The sequencing used peripheral blood, collected after recovery from COVID-19. The V call is TRBV7-2, the J call TRBJ1-6; D remains unclear. The TCR comes from a human donor who had recovered from COVID-19. Here the CDR3 reads CASSLTGPSYNSPLHF. CDR3 DNA: TGTGCCAGCAGCTTAACCGGGCCAAGCTATAATTCACCCCTCCACTTT. The full variable domain, completed using reference TRBV7-2 and TRBJ1-6, is GAGVSQSPSNKVTEKGKDVELRCDPISGHTALYWYRQSLGQGLEFLIYFQGNSAPDKSGLPSDRFSAERTGGSVSTLTIQRTQQEDSAVYLCASSLTGPSYNSPLHFGNGTRLTVT.